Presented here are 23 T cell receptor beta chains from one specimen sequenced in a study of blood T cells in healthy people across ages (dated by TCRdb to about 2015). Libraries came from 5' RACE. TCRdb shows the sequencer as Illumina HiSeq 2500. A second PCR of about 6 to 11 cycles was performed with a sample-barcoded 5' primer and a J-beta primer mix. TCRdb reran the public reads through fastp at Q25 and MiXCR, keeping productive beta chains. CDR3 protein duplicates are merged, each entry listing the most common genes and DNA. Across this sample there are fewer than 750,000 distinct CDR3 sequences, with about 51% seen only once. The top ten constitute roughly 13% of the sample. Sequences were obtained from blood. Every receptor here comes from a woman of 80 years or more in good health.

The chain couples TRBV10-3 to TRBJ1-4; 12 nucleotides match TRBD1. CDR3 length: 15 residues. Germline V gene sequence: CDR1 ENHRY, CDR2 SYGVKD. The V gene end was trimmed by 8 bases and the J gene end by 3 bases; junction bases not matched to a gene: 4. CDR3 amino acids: CAIGTGGRANEKLFF. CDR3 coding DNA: TGTGCCATCGGGACAGGGGGCCGAGCTAATGAAAAACTGTTTTTT.

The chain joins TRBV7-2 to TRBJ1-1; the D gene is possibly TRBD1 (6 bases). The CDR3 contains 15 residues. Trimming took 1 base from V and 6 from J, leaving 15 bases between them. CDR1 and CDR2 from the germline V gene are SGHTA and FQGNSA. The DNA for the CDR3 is TGTGCCAGCAGCTTAGATTCGGGGGCCGGGGCTGAAGCTTTCTTT. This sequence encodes CASSLDSGAGAEAFF.

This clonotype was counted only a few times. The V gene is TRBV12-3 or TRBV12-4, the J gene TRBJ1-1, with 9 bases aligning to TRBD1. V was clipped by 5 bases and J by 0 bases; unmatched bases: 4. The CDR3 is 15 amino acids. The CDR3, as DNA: TGTGCCAGCAGTCCCAACAGGGGGCTGAACACTGAAGCTTTCTTT. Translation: CASSPNRGLNTEAFF.

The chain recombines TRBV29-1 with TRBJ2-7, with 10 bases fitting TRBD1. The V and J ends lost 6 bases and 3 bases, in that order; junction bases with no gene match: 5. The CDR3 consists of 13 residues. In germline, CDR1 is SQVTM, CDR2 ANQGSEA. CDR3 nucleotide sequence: TGCAGCGTGAAGGGACAGGGGATCTACGAGCAGTACTTC. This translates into CSVKGQGIYEQYF.

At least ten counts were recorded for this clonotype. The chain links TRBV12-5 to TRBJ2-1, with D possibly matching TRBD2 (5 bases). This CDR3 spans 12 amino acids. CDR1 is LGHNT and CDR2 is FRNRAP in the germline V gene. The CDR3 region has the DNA TGTGCCAGCAGTCGGACTGGCAATGAGCAGTTCTTC. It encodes CASSRTGNEQFF.

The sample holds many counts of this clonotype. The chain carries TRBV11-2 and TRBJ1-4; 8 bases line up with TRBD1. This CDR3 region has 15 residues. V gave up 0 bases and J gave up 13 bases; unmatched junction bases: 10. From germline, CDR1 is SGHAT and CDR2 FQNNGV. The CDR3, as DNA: TGTGCCAGCAGCTTAGATGGGACAGGCCAATGGAGACTGTTTTTT. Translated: CASSLDGTGQWRLFF.

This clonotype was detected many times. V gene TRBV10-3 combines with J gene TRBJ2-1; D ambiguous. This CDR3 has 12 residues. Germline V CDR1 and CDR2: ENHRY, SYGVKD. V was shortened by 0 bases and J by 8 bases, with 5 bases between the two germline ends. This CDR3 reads CAISESIYEQFF. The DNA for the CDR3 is TGTGCCATCAGTGAGTCGATTTATGAGCAGTTCTTC.

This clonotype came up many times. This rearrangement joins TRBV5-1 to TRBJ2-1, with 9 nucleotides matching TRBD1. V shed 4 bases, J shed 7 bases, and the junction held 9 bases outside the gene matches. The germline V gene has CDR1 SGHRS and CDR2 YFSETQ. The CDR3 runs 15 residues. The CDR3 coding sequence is TGCGCCAGCAGCACGGGACAGGGTCTGGTTAATGAGCAGTTCTTC. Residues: CASSTGQGLVNEQFF. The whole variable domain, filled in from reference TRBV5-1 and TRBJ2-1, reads KAGVTQTPRYLIKTRGQQVTLSCSPISGHRSVSWYQQTPGQGLQFLFEYFSETQRNKGNFPGRFSGRQFSNSRSEMNVSTLELGDSALYLCASSTGQGLVNEQFFGPGTRLTVL.

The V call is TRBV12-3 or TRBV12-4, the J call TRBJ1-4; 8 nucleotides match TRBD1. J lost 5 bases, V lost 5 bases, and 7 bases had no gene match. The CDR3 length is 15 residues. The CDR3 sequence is CASSAGQGLNEKLFF. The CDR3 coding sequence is TGTGCCAGCAGTGCCGGACAGGGTCTAAATGAAAAACTGTTTTTT.

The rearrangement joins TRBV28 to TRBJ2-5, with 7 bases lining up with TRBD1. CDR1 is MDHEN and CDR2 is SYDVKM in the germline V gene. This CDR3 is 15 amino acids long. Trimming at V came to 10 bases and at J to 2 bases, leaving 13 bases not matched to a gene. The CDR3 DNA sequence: TGTGCCACCCGGGACAGTGCCAAGGGGCAAGAGACCCAGTACTTC. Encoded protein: CATRDSAKGQETQYF.

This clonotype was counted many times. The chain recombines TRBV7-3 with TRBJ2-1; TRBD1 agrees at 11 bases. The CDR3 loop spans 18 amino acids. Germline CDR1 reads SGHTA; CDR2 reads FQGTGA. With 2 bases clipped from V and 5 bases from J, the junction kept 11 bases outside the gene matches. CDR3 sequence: CASSLLPGQGVTNNEQFF. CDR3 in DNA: TGTGCCAGCAGCTTACTCCCGGGACAGGGGGTGACCAACAATGAGCAGTTCTTC.

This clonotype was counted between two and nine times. The DNA of the CDR3 is TGCAGTGCTAGCACAACTAGCGGGAGCACCGGGGAGCTGTTTTTT. Protein sequence: CSASTTSGSTGELFF. The chain joins TRBV20-1 to TRBJ2-2; 11 nucleotides align to TRBD2. This CDR3 is 15 amino acids long. The germline CDR1 and CDR2 sequences are DFQATT and SNEGSKA (reference sequence). The J segment lost 4 bases and the V segment lost 3 bases, leaving 4 bases of the junction unmatched.

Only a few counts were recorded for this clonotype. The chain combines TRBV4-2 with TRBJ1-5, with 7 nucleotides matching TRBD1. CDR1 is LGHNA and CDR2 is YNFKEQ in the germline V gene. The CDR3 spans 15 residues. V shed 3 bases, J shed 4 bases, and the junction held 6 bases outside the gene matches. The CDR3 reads CASSQGDSPNQPQHF. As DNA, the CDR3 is TGTGCCAGCAGCCAGGGGGACAGCCCAAATCAGCCCCAGCATTTT.

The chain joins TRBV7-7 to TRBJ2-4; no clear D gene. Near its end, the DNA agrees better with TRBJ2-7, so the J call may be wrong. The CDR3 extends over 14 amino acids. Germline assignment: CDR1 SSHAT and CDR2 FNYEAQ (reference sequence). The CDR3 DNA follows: TGTGCCAGCAGCTTAGGCGTCGGAGACTACGAGCAGTACTTC. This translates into CASSLGVGDYEQYF.

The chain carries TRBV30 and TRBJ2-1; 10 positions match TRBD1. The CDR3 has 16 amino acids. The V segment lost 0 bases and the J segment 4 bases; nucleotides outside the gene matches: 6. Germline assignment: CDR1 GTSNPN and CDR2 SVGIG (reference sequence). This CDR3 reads CAWSVAGTGAYNEQFF. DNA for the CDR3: TGTGCCTGGAGTGTAGCCGGGACAGGGGCTTACAATGAGCAGTTCTTC.

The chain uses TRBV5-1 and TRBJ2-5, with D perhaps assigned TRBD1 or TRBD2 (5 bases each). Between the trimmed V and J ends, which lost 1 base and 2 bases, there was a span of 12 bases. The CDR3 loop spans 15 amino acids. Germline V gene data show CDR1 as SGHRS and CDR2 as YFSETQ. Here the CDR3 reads CASSLIGTPQETQYF. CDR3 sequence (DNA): TGCGCCAGCAGCTTGATCGGGACCCCTCAAGAGACCCAGTACTTC.

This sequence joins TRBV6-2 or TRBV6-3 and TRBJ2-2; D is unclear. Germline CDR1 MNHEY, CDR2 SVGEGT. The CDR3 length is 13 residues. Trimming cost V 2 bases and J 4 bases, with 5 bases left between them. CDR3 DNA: TGTGCCAGCAGTTACCGGTCCACCGGGGAGCTGTTTTTT. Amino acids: CASSYRSTGELFF.

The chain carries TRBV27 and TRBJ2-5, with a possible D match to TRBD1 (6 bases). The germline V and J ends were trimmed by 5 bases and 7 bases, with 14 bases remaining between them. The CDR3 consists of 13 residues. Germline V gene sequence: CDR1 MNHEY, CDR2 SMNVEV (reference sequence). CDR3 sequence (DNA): TGTGCCAGCAGTACCACAGGGACGCGGACCCAGTACTTC. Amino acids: CASSTTGTRTQYF.

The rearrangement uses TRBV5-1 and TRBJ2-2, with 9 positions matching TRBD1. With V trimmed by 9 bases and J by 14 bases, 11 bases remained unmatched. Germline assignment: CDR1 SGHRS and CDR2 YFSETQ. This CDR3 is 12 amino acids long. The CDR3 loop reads CATTGGTGVLFF. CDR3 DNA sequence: TGCGCCACTACAGGGGGCACCGGGGTACTGTTTTTT.

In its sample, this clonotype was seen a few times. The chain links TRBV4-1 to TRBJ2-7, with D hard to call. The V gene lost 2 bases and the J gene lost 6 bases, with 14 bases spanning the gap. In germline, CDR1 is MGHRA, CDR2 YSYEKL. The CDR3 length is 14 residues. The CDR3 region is CASSQSPTVAEQYF. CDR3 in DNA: TGCGCCAGCAGCCAATCGCCTACTGTCGCCGAGCAGTACTTC.

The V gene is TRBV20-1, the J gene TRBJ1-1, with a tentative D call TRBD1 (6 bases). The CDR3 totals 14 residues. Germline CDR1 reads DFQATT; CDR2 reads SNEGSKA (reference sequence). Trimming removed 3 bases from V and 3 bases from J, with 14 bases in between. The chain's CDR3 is CSARRGATDTEAFF. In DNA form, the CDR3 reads TGCAGTGCTAGGAGGGGGGCTACTGACACTGAAGCTTTCTTT.

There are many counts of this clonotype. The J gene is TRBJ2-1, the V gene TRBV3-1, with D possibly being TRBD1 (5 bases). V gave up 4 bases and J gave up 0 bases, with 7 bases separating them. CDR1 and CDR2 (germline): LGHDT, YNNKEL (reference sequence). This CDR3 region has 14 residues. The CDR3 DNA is TGTGCCAGCAGCCCAGGGTACTCCTACAATGAGCAGTTCTTC. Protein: CASSPGYSYNEQFF.

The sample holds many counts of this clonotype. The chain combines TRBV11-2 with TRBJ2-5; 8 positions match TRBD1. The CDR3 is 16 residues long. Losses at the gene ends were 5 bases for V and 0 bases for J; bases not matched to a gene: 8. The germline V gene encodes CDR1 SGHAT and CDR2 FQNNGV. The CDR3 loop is CASSTTIRGHQETQYF. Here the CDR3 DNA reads TGTGCCAGCAGCACAACAATCAGGGGGCACCAAGAGACCCAGTACTTC.